This paragraph covers one T cell receptor (beta chain) sequence. This sample is part of a study of technical replicates of blood from a few donors. Germline V CDR1 and CDR2: KGHSH, LQKENI. V lost 3 bases and J lost 6, with 5 bases in between. The CDR3 has 11 amino acids. Method: immunoSEQ multiplex PCR; TCRdb's copy keeps in-frame clones and lacks some. The repertoire has around 97,000 clones, less than 95% of them found once; the top ten carry around 0.31%. The TCR originated in a human donor in good health. The chain employs TRBV18 and TRBJ1-2, with unresolved D. The sample consisted of T cells isolated from PBMCs. The CDR3 DNA reads as TGTGCCAGCTCACCCGGTCATGGCTACACCTTC. The encoded protein is CASSPGHGYTF. The full variable domain, its missing parts supplied by reference TRBV18 and TRBJ1-2, is NAGVMQNPRHLVRRRGQEARLRCSPMKGHSHVYWYRQLPEEGLKFMVYLQKENIIDESGMPKERFSAEFPKEGPSILRIQQVVRGDSAAYFCASSPGHGYTFGSGTRLTVV.